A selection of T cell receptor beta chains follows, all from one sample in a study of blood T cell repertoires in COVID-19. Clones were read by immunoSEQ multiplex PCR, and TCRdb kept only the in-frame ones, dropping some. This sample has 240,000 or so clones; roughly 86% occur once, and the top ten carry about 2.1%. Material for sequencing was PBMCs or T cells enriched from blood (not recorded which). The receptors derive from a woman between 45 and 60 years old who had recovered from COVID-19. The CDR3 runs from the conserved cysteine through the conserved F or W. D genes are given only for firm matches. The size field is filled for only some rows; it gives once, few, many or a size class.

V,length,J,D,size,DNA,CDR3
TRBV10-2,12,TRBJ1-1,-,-,TGCGCCAGCAGTGAAGGGAGGACCGAAGCTTTCTTT,CASSEGRTEAFF
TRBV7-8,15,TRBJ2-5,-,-,TGTGCCAGCAGCTTAGGAGGAAGCGCTCAAGAGACCCAGTACTTC,CASSLGGSAQETQYF
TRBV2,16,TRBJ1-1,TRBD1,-,TGTGCCAGCAGTGAAACTCGCGGGACAGCGAACACTGAAGCTTTCTTT,CASSETRGTANTEAFF
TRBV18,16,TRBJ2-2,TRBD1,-,TGTGCCAGCTCACCATCCCAGGGGGCGAAGTCCGGGGAGCTGTTTTTT,CASSPSQGAKSGELFF
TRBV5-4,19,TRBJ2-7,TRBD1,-,TGTGCCAGCAGCTTGGCCAAGGGCAGGGGGTCTATCATCTCCTACGAGCAGTACTTC,CASSLAKGRGSIISYEQYF
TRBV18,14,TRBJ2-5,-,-,TGTGCCAGCTCACCGAATGCGGGCCAAGAGACCCAGTACTTC,CASSPNAGQETQYF
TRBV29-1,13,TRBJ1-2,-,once,TGCAGCGTTGAAGTCTACAGCCCGGCGGGCTACACCTTC,CSVEVYSPAGYTF
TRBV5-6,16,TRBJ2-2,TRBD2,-,TGTGCCAGCAGCTCCGGGACTAGATATTCGACCGGGGAGCTGTTTTTT,CASSSGTRYSTGELFF
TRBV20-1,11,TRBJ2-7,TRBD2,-,TGCAGTGCTAAACTAGCGGAGAAGCAGTACTTC,CSAKLAEKQYF
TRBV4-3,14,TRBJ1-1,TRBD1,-,TGCGCCAGCAGCCGAGACAGGGGGCGGACTGAAGCTTTCTTT,CASSRDRGRTEAFF
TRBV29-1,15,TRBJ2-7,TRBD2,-,TGCAGCGTTGAAGATCCAATTAGCGGGAATTACGAGCAGTACTTC,CSVEDPISGNYEQYF